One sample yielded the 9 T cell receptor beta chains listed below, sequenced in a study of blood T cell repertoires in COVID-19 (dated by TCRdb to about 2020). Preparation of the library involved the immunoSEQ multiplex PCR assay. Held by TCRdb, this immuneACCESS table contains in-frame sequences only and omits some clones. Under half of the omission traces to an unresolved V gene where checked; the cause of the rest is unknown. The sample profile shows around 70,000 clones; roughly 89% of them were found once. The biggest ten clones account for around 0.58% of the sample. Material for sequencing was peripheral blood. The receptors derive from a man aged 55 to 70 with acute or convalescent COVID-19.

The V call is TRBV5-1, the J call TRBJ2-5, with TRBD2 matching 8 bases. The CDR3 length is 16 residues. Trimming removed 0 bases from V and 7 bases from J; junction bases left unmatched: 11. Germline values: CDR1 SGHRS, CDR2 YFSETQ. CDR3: CASSLGAAGASGTQYF. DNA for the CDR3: TGCGCCAGCAGCTTGGGCGCAGCGGGAGCGTCGGGGACCCAGTACTTC.

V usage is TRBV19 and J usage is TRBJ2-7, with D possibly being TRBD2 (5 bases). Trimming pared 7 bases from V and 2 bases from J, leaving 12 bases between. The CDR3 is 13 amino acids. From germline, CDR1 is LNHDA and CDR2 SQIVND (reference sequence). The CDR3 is CASIGEWTYEQYF. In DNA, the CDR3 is TGTGCCAGTATTGGGGAGTGGACCTACGAGCAGTACTTC.

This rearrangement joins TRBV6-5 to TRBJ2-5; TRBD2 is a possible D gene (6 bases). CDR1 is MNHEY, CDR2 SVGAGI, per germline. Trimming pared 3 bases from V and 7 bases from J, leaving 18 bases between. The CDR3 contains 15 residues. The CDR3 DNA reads TGTGCCAGCAGTTATTCCGGGACTGCCGTCCGGACCCAGTACTTC. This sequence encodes CASSYSGTAVRTQYF.

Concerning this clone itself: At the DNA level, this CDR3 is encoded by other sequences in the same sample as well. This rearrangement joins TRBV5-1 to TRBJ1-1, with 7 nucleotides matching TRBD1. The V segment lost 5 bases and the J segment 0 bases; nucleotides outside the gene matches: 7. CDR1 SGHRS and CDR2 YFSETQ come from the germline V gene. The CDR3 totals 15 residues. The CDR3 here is CASSLGGQMNTEAFF. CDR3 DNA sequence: TGCGCCAGCAGTCTGGGGGGACAGATGAACACTGAAGCTTTCTTT. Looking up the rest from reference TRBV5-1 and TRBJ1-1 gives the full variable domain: KAGVTQTPRYLIKTRGQQVTLSCSPISGHRSVSWYQQTPGQGLQFLFEYFSETQRNKGNFPGRFSGRQFSNSRSEMNVSTLELGDSALYLCASSLGGQMNTEAFFGQGTRLTVV.

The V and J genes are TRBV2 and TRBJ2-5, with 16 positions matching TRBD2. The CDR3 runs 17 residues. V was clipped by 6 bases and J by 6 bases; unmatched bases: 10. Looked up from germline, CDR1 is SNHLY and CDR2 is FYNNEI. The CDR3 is CASRSGTSGGAGKTQYF. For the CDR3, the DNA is TGTGCCAGCAGGAGTGGGACTAGCGGGGGGGCCGGGAAGACCCAGTACTTC.

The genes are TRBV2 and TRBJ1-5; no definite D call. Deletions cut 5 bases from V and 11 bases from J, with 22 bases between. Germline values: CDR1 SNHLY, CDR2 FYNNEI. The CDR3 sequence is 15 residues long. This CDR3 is CASSPQSSGVLAQHF. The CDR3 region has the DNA TGTGCCAGCAGTCCCCAATCGAGCGGGGTACTAGCCCAGCATTTT.

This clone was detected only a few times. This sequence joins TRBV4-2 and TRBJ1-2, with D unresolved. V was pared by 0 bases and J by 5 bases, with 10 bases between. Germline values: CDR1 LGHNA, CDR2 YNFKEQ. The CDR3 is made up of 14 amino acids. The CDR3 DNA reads TGTGCCAGCAGCCAAGATCGCGGGGAATATGGCTACACCTTC. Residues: CASSQDRGEYGYTF.

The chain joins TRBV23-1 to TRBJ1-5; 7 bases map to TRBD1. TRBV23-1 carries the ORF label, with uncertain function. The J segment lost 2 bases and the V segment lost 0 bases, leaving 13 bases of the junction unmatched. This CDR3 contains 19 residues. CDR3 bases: TGCGCCAGCAGTCAATCGGGGGCTAAGGGACAGAATGGCAATCAGCCCCAGCATTTT. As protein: CASSQSGAKGQNGNQPQHF.

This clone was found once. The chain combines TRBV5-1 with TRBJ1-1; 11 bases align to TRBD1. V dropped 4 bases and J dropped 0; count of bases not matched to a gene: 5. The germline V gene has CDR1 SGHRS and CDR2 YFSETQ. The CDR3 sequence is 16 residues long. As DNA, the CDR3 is TGCGCCAGCAGCATTGGGACAGGGGGTATGAACACTGAAGCTTTCTTT. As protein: CASSIGTGGMNTEAFF. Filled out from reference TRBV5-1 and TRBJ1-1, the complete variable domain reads KAGVTQTPRYLIKTRGQQVTLSCSPISGHRSVSWYQQTPGQGLQFLFEYFSETQRNKGNFPGRFSGRQFSNSRSEMNVSTLELGDSALYLCASSIGTGGMNTEAFFGQGTRLTVV.